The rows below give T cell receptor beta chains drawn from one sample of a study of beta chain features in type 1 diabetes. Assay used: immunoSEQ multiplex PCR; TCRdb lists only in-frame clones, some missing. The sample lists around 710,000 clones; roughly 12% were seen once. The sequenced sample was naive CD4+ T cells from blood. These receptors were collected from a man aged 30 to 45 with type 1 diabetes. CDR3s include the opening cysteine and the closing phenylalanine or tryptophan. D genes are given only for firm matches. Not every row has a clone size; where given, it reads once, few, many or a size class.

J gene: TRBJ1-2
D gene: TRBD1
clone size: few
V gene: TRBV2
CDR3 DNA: TGTGCCAGCAGGTGGACAGGTTCTGGCTACACCTTC
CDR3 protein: CASRWTGSGYTF

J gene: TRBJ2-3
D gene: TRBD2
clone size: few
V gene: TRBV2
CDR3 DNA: TGTGCCAGTAGATCCCACGCGGGGGGCAGCCTGCCAGATACGCAGTATTTT
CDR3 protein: CASRSHAGGSLPDTQYF

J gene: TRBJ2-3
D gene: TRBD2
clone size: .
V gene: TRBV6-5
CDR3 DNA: TGTGCCAGCAGTTACTCGGAGCGGGGCTGGCAGTATTTT
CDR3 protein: CASSYSERGWQYF

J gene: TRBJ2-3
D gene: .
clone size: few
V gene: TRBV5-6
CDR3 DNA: TGTGCCAGCAGCCTGGAAGGGGGTCCAGGCACGCAGTATTTT
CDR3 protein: CASSLEGGPGTQYF

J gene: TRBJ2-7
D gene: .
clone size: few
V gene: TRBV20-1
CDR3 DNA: TGCAGTGCCAGAGTGTACGAGCAGTACTTC
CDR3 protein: CSARVYEQYF

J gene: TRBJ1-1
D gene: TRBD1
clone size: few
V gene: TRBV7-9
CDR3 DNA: TGTGCCAGCAGCAAGGGACAGCCGAACACTGAAGCTTTCTTT
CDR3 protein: CASSKGQPNTEAFF

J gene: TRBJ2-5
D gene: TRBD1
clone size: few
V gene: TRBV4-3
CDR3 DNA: TGCGCCAGCAGCCGGGACAGACAAGAGACCCAGTACTTC
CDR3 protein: CASSRDRQETQYF

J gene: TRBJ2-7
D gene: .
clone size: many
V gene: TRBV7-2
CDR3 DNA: TGTGCCAGCAGCTCACCAATCCGGGACTCCTACGAGCAGTACTTC
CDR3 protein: CASSSPIRDSYEQYF

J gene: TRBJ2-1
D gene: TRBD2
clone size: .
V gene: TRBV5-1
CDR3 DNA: TGCGCCAGCAGCTTTCCGGGACTAGCGGACGCTGAGCACTACAATGAGCAGTTCTTC
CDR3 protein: CASSFPGLADAEHYNEQFF

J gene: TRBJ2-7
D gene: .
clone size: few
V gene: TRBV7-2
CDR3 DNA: TGTGCCAGCAGCTTAGTTCTGGGGAACAGGCAGTACTTC
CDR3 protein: CASSLVLGNRQYF

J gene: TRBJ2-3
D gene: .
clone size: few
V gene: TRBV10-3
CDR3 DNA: TGTGCCATCAGTGAGAGTGGGGGGATCACAGATACGCAGTATTTT
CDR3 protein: CAISESGGITDTQYF

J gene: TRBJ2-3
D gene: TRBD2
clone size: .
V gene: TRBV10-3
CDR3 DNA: TGTGCCACCCTGGGAGGGTCCTGGGACACAGATACGCAGTATTTT
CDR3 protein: CATLGGSWDTDTQYF

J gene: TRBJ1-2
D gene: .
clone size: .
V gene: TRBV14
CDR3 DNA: TGTGCCAGCAGCCAGACGGGGGGGAGCTATGGCTACACCTTC
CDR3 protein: CASSQTGGSYGYTF

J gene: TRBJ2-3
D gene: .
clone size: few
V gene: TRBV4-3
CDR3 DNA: TGCGCCAGCAGCCAAGGGTCCCTTATGAGTGCCGCAGATACGCAGTATTTT
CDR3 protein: CASSQGSLMSAADTQYF

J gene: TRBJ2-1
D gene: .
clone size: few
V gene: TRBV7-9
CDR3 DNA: TGTGCCAGCAGAACCGGAGGTGGGTCGTACAATGAGCAGTTCTTC
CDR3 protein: CASRTGGGSYNEQFF

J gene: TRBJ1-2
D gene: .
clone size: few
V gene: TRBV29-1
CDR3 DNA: TGCAGCGTGAGGCCCTCTAACTATGGCTACACCTTC
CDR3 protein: CSVRPSNYGYTF

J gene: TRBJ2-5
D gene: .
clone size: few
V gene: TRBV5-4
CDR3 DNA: TGTGCCAGCAGCTACGGCCGTGGACGCCAAGAGACCCAGTACTTC
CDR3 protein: CASSYGRGRQETQYF

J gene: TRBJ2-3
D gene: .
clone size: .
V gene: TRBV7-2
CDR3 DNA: TGTGCCAGCAGCTTAGGGCCAGGAGCAGATACGCAGTATTTT
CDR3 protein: CASSLGPGADTQYF

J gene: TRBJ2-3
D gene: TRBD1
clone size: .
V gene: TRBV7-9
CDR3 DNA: TGTGCCAGCAGTCGGGACAGGGGATACACAGATACGCAGTATTTT
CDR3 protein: CASSRDRGYTDTQYF

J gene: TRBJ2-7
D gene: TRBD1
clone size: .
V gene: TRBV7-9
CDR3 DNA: TGTGCCAGCAGCTTCCTGGTACAGGGGGCTTATGAGCAGTACTTC
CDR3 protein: CASSFLVQGAYEQYF

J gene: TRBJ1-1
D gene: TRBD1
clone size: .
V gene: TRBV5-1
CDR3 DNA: TGCGCCAGCAGCTTGACAGGGGAGGGCACTGAAGCTTTCTTT
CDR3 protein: CASSLTGEGTEAFF

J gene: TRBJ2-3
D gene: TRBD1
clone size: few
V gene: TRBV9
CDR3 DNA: TGTGCCAGCAGCCCAGAAAGACAGGGGACATGGTTTACGCAGTATTTT
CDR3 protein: CASSPERQGTWFTQYF

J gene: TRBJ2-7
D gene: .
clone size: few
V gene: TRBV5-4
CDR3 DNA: TGTGCCAGCAGCTTAGCTTCCACCTACGAGCAGTACTTC
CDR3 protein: CASSLASTYEQYF

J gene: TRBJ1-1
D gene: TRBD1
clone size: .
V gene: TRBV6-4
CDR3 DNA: TGTGCCAGCAGTGTGGCAGGGGGCGACACTGAAGCTTTCTTT
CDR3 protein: CASSVAGGDTEAFF

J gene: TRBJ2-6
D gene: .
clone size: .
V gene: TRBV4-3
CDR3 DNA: TGCGCCAGCAGCCAAGATGTAGCAGGGACCTCTGGGGCCAACGTCCTGACTTTC
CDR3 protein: CASSQDVAGTSGANVLTF

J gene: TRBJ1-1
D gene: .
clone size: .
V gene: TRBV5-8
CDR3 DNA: TGTGCCAGCAGCTTGGACACTACGCTAGGGACTGAAGCTTTCTTT
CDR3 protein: CASSLDTTLGTEAFF

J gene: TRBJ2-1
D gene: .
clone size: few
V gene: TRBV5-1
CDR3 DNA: TGCGCCAGCAGGTCTATGATCAGGGGTGTCGGGCAGTTCTTC
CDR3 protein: CASRSMIRGVGQFF